The next 10 T cell receptor beta chains were all read from a single sample in a study of tumor-infiltrating lymphocytes in localized non-small cell lung cancer. Sequencing was performed with immunoSEQ multiplex PCR; in TCRdb, only in-frame clones are kept and a portion is missing. The sample lists 12,000 or so clones, about 66% occurring once. Source material: uninvolved lung tissue not adjacent to the tumor. These receptors originate from a human donor with non-small cell lung cancer.

This rearrangement joins TRBV6-5 to TRBJ1-6; tentatively, D is TRBD1 (5 bases). CDR3 length: 12 residues. CDR1 and CDR2 (germline): MNHEY, SVGAGI. Between the trimmed V and J ends, which lost 6 bases and 15 bases, there was a span of 15 bases. The CDR3 protein is CASRSDTRLLHF. In DNA, the CDR3 is TGTGCCAGCAGATCGGACACTCGTCTCCTCCACTTT.

The rearrangement joins TRBV6-6 to TRBJ2-6; D ambiguous. The CDR3 is made up of 14 amino acids. Germline V gene data show CDR1 as MNHNY and CDR2 as SVGAGI (reference sequence). Trimming took off 8 bases at V and 3 bases at J, with 11 bases between the two ends. The CDR3 bases are TGTGCCAGCTCCTCAAGTAGTGGGGCCAACGTCCTGACTTTC. Amino acids: CASSSSSGANVLTF.

This clone has a single count. V is TRBV5-1 and J is TRBJ2-7; 7 bases agree with TRBD1. With V trimmed by 6 bases and J by 0 bases, 6 bases remained unmatched. The germline CDR1 and CDR2 sequences are SGHRS and YFSETQ. The CDR3 consists of 14 residues. The CDR3 coding sequence is TGCGCCAGCAAGGACAGGCTGAACTCCTACGAGCAGTACTTC. Translating gives CASKDRLNSYEQYF.

The rearrangement joins TRBV5-4 to TRBJ2-5; D gene uncertain. V lost 0 bases to trimming and J lost 0 bases, with 6 bases between them. The germline gives CDR1 SGHNT, CDR2 YYREEE (reference sequence). There are 14 residues in the CDR3. Here the CDR3 DNA reads TGTGCCAGCAGCTTGGATGGATACCAAGAGACCCAGTACTTC. It specifies CASSLDGYQETQYF.

This chain links TRBV7-9 with TRBJ2-3; either TRBD1 or TRBD2 may fit D (5 bases each). Germline values: CDR1 SEHNR, CDR2 FQNEAQ (reference sequence). This CDR3 is built from 16 residues. Between the trimmed V and J ends, which lost 5 bases and 0 bases, there was a span of 15 bases. CDR3 region: CASSTGTFASTDTQYF. The CDR3 DNA reads TGTGCCAGCAGCACCGGGACCTTTGCTAGCACAGATACGCAGTATTTT.

The V and J genes are TRBV7-2 and TRBJ2-7; D is possibly TRBD2 (7 bases). CDR3 length equals 14 residues. V lost 5 bases and J lost 2, with 13 bases in between. CDR1 is SGHTA and CDR2 is FQGNSA in the germline V gene. The CDR3 DNA is TGTGCCAGCAGCCCCGACGGGGGGCCCTACGAGCAGTACTTC. Residues: CASSPDGGPYEQYF. The full variable domain, completed using reference TRBV7-2 and TRBJ2-7, is GAGVSQSPSNKVTEKGKDVELRCDPISGHTALYWYRQSLGQGLEFLIYFQGNSAPDKSGLPSDRFSAERTGGSVSTLTIQRTQQEDSAVYLCASSPDGGPYEQYFGPGTRLTVT.

V gene TRBV5-1 combines with J gene TRBJ2-3; 8 nucleotides match TRBD1. After removal of 3 bases from V and 1 base from J, the junction contained 4 bases not matched to a gene. Germline CDR1 and CDR2: SGHRS and YFSETQ. This CDR3 spans 15 amino acids. The CDR3 sequence is CASSWRDRRTDTQYF. CDR3 in DNA: TGCGCCAGCAGCTGGCGGGACAGGCGCACAGATACGCAGTATTTT.

Sample share makes this clone medium-sized. The chain couples TRBV7-7 to TRBJ2-3; 9 bases agree with TRBD2. The V gene end was trimmed by 2 bases and the J gene end by 6 bases; junction bases not matched to a gene: 9. This CDR3 has 16 amino acids. The germline V gene encodes CDR1 SSHAT and CDR2 FNYEAQ (reference sequence). The CDR3, as DNA: TGTGCCAGCAGCTTACGACCTGGCGGGGGGGCCGATACGCAGTATTTT. Its translation is CASSLRPGGGADTQYF.

This clone was recorded a few times. The rearrangement links TRBV5-4 to TRBJ2-3; a weak D match, TRBD1 (5 bases). V was pared by 4 bases and J by 3 bases, with 12 bases between. The CDR3 has 14 amino acids. Germline V CDR1 and CDR2: SGHNT, YYREEE (reference sequence). The CDR3 coding sequence is TGTGCCAGCAGCATACGGACAAGAACAGATACGCAGTATTTT. It specifies CASSIRTRTDTQYF.

The CDR3 DNA is TGTGCCAGCAGCGTAGGAGGGCGGCGGAATGAAAAACTGTTTTTT. Translated, it gives CASSVGGRRNEKLFF. The V call is TRBV9, the J call TRBJ1-4; D is undetermined. Germline V gives CDR1 SGDLS, CDR2 YYNGEE. The CDR3 length is 15 residues. The V gene lost 0 bases and the J gene lost 5 bases, with 11 bases spanning the gap.